The text below deals with one T cell receptor beta chain. TCRdb's table, derived via immunoSEQ multiplex PCR, lists solely in-frame clones and lacks some. The sample shows some 140,000 clones, more than 65% of them seen only once. V gave up 0 bases and J gave up 0 bases, with 9 bases separating them. This CDR3 has 17 residues. These data originate in a study of blood T cell repertoires in COVID-19. On the study more broadly: The origin of the acute and convalescent COVID-19 samples was the United States, Italy and Spain.

The sample taken for sequencing was peripheral blood. The gene calls are TRBV23-1 and TRBJ1-6, with a weak D call TRBD1 (5 bases). TRBV23-1 is an ORF for which the function is uncertain. The source is a man at least 80 years old with acute or convalescent COVID-19. Here the CDR3 DNA reads TGCGCCAGCAGTCAATCGTTCGACAGCTCCTATAATTCACCCCTCCACTTT. Amino acids: CASSQSFDSSYNSPLHF.